The T cell receptor beta chain under discussion was sequenced for a study of spatial heterogeneity in lung cancer. Overall study context: A unique TCR and UMI combination showed up more than ten times in raw reads, on average.

A unique molecular identifier was attached to every TCR cDNA molecule. TCRdb processed the 5' RACE reads anew with MiXCR; each CDR3 protein has one entry. The table has 8,100 or so distinct CDR3 sequences, around 5.9% seen once. Germline V gene sequence: CDR1 SGHNT, CDR2 YENEEA. This CDR3 has 17 amino acids. As concerns this clonotype: This could be a read error, since a much larger clone is one nucleotide away.

The time point denotes: sample taken at primary tumor resection. From tumor, nontumor lung or frozen PBMC, whole RNA was taken unsorted for sequencing. The chain is built from TRBV11-3 and TRBJ2-2; 9 bases align to TRBD1. The sample in question was PBMCs, obtained at surgery. The sequence derives from a male donor with early-stage non-small cell lung cancer. In DNA, the CDR3 is TGTGCCAGCAGCTTAGACCGGGGACAGGGCGGCACCCGGGAGCTGTTTTTT. It yields the protein CASSLDRGQGGTRELFF. The entire variable domain, with the rest obtained from reference TRBV11-3 and TRBJ2-2, is as follows: EAGVVQSPRYKIIEKKQPVAFWCNPISGHNTLYWYLQNLGQGPELLIRYENEEAVDDSQLPKDRFSAERLKGVDSTLKIQPAELGDSAVYLCASSLDRGQGGTRELFFGEGSRLTVL.